This TCR beta chain was captured by sequencing in a study of T cells in localized non-small cell lung cancer. Turning to this clone: What it recognizes is unknown.

V shed 7 bases and J shed 2 bases, with 12 bases lying between them. This CDR3 is 13 amino acids long. Germline assignment: CDR1 SGHAT and CDR2 FQNNGV. Broader study findings: Adjacent lung exhibited a median of about 50 among the 100 most abundant tumor clones.

Clones were sequenced by immunoSEQ multiplex PCR, and TCRdb holds only the in-frame ones, with some missing. The data show approximately 43,000 clones, with 88% seen just once and roughly 2.7% held by the top ten. This chain uses TRBV11-2 with TRBJ2-7, with TRBD1 as a possible D gene (5 bases). This sequence originates from an older female donor with stage I squamous cell lung carcinoma. The specimen comprised peripheral blood, sampled before any cancer treatment. The CDR3 loop is CASTLGRTYEQYF. In DNA form, the CDR3 reads TGTGCCAGCACCCTGGGGCGGACCTACGAGCAGTACTTC.